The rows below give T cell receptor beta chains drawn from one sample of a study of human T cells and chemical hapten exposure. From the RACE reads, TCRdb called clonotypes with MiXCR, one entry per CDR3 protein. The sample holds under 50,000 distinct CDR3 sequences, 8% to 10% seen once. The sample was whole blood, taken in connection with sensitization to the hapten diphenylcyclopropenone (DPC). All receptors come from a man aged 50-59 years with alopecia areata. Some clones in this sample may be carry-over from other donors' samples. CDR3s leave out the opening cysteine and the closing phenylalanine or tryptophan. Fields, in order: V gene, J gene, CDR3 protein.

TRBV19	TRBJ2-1	ASSIRGLAAYNEQF
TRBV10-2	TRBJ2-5	ASSERHPQETQY
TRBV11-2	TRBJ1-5	ASSLSSRQPQH
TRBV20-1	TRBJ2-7	SASPVGGSYEQY
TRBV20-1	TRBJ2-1	SARDPPEQF
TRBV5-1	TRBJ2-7	ASSRLAEGSEQY
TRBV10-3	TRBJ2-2	AIDGGVTGELF
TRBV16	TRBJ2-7	ASSRNSYEQY
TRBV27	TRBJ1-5	ASSFSTGGNQPQH
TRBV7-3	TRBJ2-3	ASSLFGPGVRDTQY
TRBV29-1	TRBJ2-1	SVAPLAYYNEQF
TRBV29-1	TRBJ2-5	SVEDRLKGETQY
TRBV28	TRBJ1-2	ASSSRLGYT
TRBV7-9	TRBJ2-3	ASNGLAGADTQY
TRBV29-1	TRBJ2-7	SVSLGLAVSYEQY
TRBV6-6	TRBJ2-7	ASRTDVTYEQY
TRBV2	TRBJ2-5	ASSEGTSGETQY
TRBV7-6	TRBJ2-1	ASSLTDEQF
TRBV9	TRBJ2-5	ASSHNPLRGSETQY
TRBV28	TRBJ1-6	ASSPHKGLDNSPLH
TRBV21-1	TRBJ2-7	ASSKWTSPREQY
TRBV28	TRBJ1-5	ASTWRGDQPQH
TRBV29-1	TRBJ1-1	SVGQGLSTEAF
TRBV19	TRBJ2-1	ASSPPPTSGRYNEQF
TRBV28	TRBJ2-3	ASSENTDTQY
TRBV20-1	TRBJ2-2	SARLPGRTGELF
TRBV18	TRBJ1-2	ASSPLFRALWGYT